This TCR beta chain derives from a study of T cell repertoires in cytomegalovirus infection. Study-level points and caveats: Cumulative frequency of public TCR beta families picked out carriers of CMV plus the relevant HLA.

Worth noting for this clonotype: What it recognizes is unknown.

Each CDR3 protein is one row after TCRdb ran MiXCR on the reads. The sample consists of 900,000 to 950,000 distinct CDR3 sequences, approximately 31% of them appearing once. The input for sequencing was cultured CD8+ T cells from PBMCs, taken from culture after CMV antigen stimulation. This TCR was recovered from a human donor in good health (CMV status not recorded). Some clones in this sample may be carry-over from other donors' samples.

For the CDR3, the DNA is TGTGCCAGCGGCCAGGACAGGTACAATGAGCAGTTCTTC. This encodes CASGQDRYNEQFF. The rearrangement joins TRBV6-6 to TRBJ2-1; 7 nucleotides align to TRBD1. V shed 8 bases and J 4 bases; nucleotides not matched to a gene: 5. The CDR3 totals 13 residues. Germline V gene data show CDR1 as MNHNY and CDR2 as SVGAGI (reference sequence).